The subject of this entry is one T cell receptor (beta chain). The entry originates in a study of radiation and T cells in renal cell carcinoma. The table came from immunoSEQ multiplex PCR; TCRdb's copy has only in-frame clones and leaves some out. In the table there are about 170,000 clones, less than 90% of which are singletons. CDR1 is SGHRS, CDR2 YFSETQ, per germline. V lost 2 bases to trimming and J lost 5 bases, with 15 bases between them. This CDR3 has 15 amino acids. Time point given: blood 4 weeks post-SBRT, at nephrectomy. Treatment given: 15 Gy SBRT to primary tumor, nephrectomy 4 weeks later. The patient's renal cell carcinoma had clear cell pathology.

This receptor was obtained from a woman aged 45-65 years with renal cell carcinoma. Sequencing was performed on blood, taken from a patient whose treatment included radiotherapy and nephrectomy. The chain employs TRBV5-1 and TRBJ2-3; perhaps TRBD2 as D (5 bases). The CDR3 DNA sequence: TGCGCCAGCAGCTTCGAGGGCGTAACAAGAGATACGCAGTATTTT. Translating gives CASSFEGVTRDTQYF.